The TCR beta chain under discussion was sequenced for a study of blood T cell repertoires in COVID-19. After removal of 6 bases from V and 5 bases from J, the junction contained 6 bases not matched to a gene. The CDR3 runs 13 residues. CDR1 is MNHEY, CDR2 SVGAGI, per germline. Data came from immunoSEQ multiplex PCR; TCRdb stores just in-frame clones and leaves some out. The table includes 150,000 or so clones, about nine tenths detected once. This clonotype was sampled from a man aged 50-59 years with acute or convalescent COVID-19. The chain has TRBV6-5 and TRBJ1-1; 7 bases agree with TRBD1. The material sequenced was peripheral blood. The CDR3 DNA reads TGTGCCAGCAGCAAGCCAGGGGGAACTGAAGCTTTCTTT. Translated, it gives CASSKPGGTEAFF.